Presented here are 32 T cell receptor beta chains from one specimen sequenced in a study of blood T cell repertoires in COVID-19. Produced via immunoSEQ multiplex PCR; TCRdb's table is partial and in-frame only. The sample has about 180,000 clones; 86% are singletons. The specimen was PBMCs or T cells enriched from blood (not recorded which). These receptors all stem from a young woman who had recovered from COVID-19.

This chain links TRBV2 with TRBJ1-2; 7 bases align to TRBD1. Germline values: CDR1 SNHLY, CDR2 FYNNEI. The CDR3 is 13 amino acids. V was pared by 8 bases and J by 5 bases, with 8 bases of the junction left unmatched. CDR3 nucleotides: TGTGCCAGCGGGTCCGGGACAGATTATGGCTACACCTTC. Amino acids: CASGSGTDYGYTF.

The chain joins TRBV7-3 to TRBJ2-5; tentative D call: TRBD2 (5 bases). Trimming left V 5 bases short and J 2 bases short, with 12 bases between. The length of the CDR3 is 14 residues. Germline V lookup: CDR1 SGHTA, CDR2 FQGTGA. The CDR3 loop is CASSPLGVQETQYF. The DNA for the CDR3 is TGTGCCAGCAGCCCCCTCGGGGTGCAAGAGACCCAGTACTTC. The variable domain in full, completed from reference TRBV7-3 and TRBJ2-5, reads GAGVSQTPSNKVTEKGKYVELRCDPISGHTALYWYRQSLGQGPEFLIYFQGTGAADDSGLPNDRFFAVRPEGSVSTLKIQRTERGDSAVYLCASSPLGVQETQYFGPGTRLLVL.

This rearrangement joins TRBV18 to TRBJ1-6; D ambiguous. The V end lost 4 bases, the J end lost 8 bases, and 15 bases lay between the germline ends. Per the germline V gene, CDR1 is KGHSH and CDR2 is LQKENI. This CDR3 is 15 amino acids long. CDR3 sequence reads: CASSHLVDIDSPLHF. The CDR3 bases are TGTGCCAGCTCACACCTCGTTGACATCGATTCACCCCTCCACTTT.

This clone has just one count. CDR3 sequence reads: CATSDATSGSNEQYF. Written as DNA, the CDR3 is TGTGCCACCAGTGATGCGACTAGCGGGAGCAACGAGCAGTACTTC. V usage is TRBV24-1 and J usage is TRBJ2-7; 12 nucleotides agree with TRBD2. Losses at the gene ends were 3 bases for V and 5 bases for J; bases not matched to a gene: 4. Germline values: CDR1 KGHDR, CDR2 SFDVKD. The CDR3 covers 15 residues.

The chain employs TRBV18 and TRBJ2-4; TRBD1 aligns across 7 bases. The CDR3 is 17 residues long. J lost 5 bases, V lost 3 bases, and 13 bases had no gene match. The germline gives CDR1 KGHSH, CDR2 LQKENI. In DNA form, the CDR3 reads TGTGCCAGCTCACCCCCGACAGGGCGCGAGTCGGAAAACATTCAGTACTTC. This translates into CASSPPTGRESENIQYF.

The chain's CDR3 is CASRGTSGFTDTQYF. The DNA of the CDR3 is TGTGCCAGCAGAGGGACTAGCGGGTTCACAGATACGCAGTATTTT. The rearrangement joins TRBV2 to TRBJ2-3; 12 bases are shared with TRBD2. CDR3 length: 15 residues. Per the germline V gene, CDR1 is SNHLY and CDR2 is FYNNEI. V lost 6 bases and J lost 2; bases outside the gene matches: 3. The full variable domain, with the rest looked up from reference TRBV2 and TRBJ2-3, is EPEVTQTPSHQVTQMGQEVILRCVPISNHLYFYWYRQILGQKVEFLVSFYNNEISEKSEIFDDQFSVERPDGSNFTLKIRSTKLEDSAMYFCASRGTSGFTDTQYFGPGTRLTVL.

The rearrangement uses TRBV14 and TRBJ1-1; maybe TRBD1 (5 bases). V was shortened by 1 base and J by 5 bases, with 11 bases between the two germline ends. Germline assignment: CDR1 SGHDN and CDR2 FVKESK. The CDR3 covers 14 residues. DNA for the CDR3: TGTGCCAGCAGCCAAGTCCCAGGGTGGACTGAAGCTTTCTTT. Encoded protein: CASSQVPGWTEAFF.

The chain is built from TRBV30 and TRBJ2-7, with 10 bases lining up with TRBD2. Losses at the gene ends were 8 bases for V and 2 bases for J; bases not matched to a gene: 6. The CDR3 runs to 13 residues. Germline CDR1 reads GTSNPN; CDR2 reads SVGIG (reference sequence). The CDR3 nucleotides are TGTGCCACCCGGACTAGCGGAGCCTACGAGCAGTACTTC. The encoded protein is CATRTSGAYEQYF.

Of note for this clone: Distinct nucleotide sequences in the sample also encode this CDR3. The chain combines TRBV5-1 with TRBJ2-1; a weak D match, TRBD1 (7 bases). Germline CDR1 reads SGHRS; CDR2 reads YFSETQ. The CDR3 loop spans 15 amino acids. The V and J ends lost 3 bases and 0 bases respectively, with 10 bases between them. CDR3 coding DNA: TGCGCCAGCAGCTCGGGGGACAGCTCCTACAATGAGCAGTTCTTC. Translating it yields CASSSGDSSYNEQFF.

The chain couples TRBV27 to TRBJ1-5; a weak D match, TRBD1 (5 bases). The V and J ends lost 6 bases and 7 bases respectively, with 19 bases between them. CDR3 length: 15 residues. Per germline, CDR1 MNHEY and CDR2 SMNVEV (reference sequence). The CDR3 DNA is TGTGCCAGCAGGCCTGCAGGGAGACTAGGGCAGCCCCAGCATTTT. Residues: CASRPAGRLGQPQHF.

This chain joins TRBV6-5 and TRBJ2-5; weak D call: TRBD2 (5 bases). The CDR3 has 13 amino acids. The V gene lost 0 bases and the J gene lost 7 bases, with 9 bases spanning the gap. The V gene's germline CDR1 is MNHEY and CDR2 SVGAGI. CDR3 region: CASSYSRVGTQYF. As DNA, the CDR3 is TGTGCCAGCAGTTACTCGAGGGTAGGGACCCAGTACTTC.

V is TRBV6-5 and J is TRBJ1-1, with 10 bases identical to TRBD1. V was clipped by 4 bases and J by 4 bases; unmatched bases: 9. Germline-derived CDR1 and CDR2 are MNHEY and SVGAGI. This CDR3 is built from 16 residues. CDR3 loop: CASSSRDRGRVTEAFF. The CDR3 DNA sequence: TGTGCCAGCAGTTCCCGGGACAGGGGTAGGGTCACTGAAGCTTTCTTT.

This clone was seen just once. The CDR3, as DNA: TGTGCCAGTAGTATCTACGTGGAGGGCAGCACAGATACGCAGTATTTT. Protein: CASSIYVEGSTDTQYF. The genes are TRBV19 and TRBJ2-3; tentatively, D is TRBD2 (6 bases). Trimming pared 3 bases from V and 0 bases from J, leaving 13 bases between. The CDR3 covers 16 residues. Germline CDR1 reads LNHDA; CDR2 reads SQIVND (reference sequence).

The V gene is TRBV7-3, the J gene TRBJ2-2; 7 bases fit TRBD1. CDR1 and CDR2 from the germline V gene are SGHTA and FQGTGA. The CDR3 spans 16 residues. After removal of 5 bases from V and 4 bases from J, the junction contained 10 bases not matched to a gene. CDR3: CASSTRQGSGTGELFF. Here the CDR3 DNA reads TGTGCCAGCAGCACCAGACAGGGATCAGGCACCGGGGAGCTGTTTTTT.

V gene TRBV7-3 combines with J gene TRBJ2-3; 14 bases are shared with TRBD2. Trimming cost V 4 bases and J 3 bases; bases outside gene matches: 9. The V gene's germline CDR1 is SGHTA and CDR2 FQGTGA. The CDR3 covers 18 residues. The CDR3 region is CASSSPGTSGRRTDTQYF. Written as DNA, the CDR3 is TGTGCCAGCAGCTCCCCCGGGACTAGCGGGAGAAGGACAGATACGCAGTATTTT.

This clone appeared a single time. The genes are TRBV11-1 and TRBJ2-7; 7 nucleotides align to TRBD2. CDR1 is SGHAT, CDR2 FQDESV, per germline (reference sequence). Trimming removed 5 bases from V and 5 bases from J; junction bases left unmatched: 15. The CDR3 loop spans 16 amino acids. The CDR3 coding sequence is TGTGCCAGCAGCCCTCGTCAGGGAGGGCCAGTGAACGAGCAGTACTTC. Protein sequence: CASSPRQGGPVNEQYF.

The rearrangement joins TRBV3-1 (or the pseudogene TRBV3-2) to TRBJ2-5; D not resolved. The CDR3 contains 15 residues. The germline V and J ends were trimmed by 0 bases and 2 bases, with 10 bases remaining between them. In germline, CDR1 is LGHDT, CDR2 YNNKEL (reference sequence). The CDR3 here is CASSQEEASQETQYF. The CDR3, as DNA: TGTGCCAGCAGCCAAGAAGAAGCTAGTCAAGAGACCCAGTACTTC.

The chain joins TRBV11-2 to TRBJ1-2; 7 nucleotides line up with TRBD1. V lost 0 bases, J lost 6 bases, and 10 bases stayed unmatched. The germline gives CDR1 SGHAT, CDR2 FQNNGV. This CDR3 region has 16 residues. The CDR3 DNA reads as TGTGCCAGCAGCTTAGACCCCTCGAGGGGGCGGGATGGCTACACCTTC. Its protein product is CASSLDPSRGRDGYTF. Supplemented by reference TRBV11-2 and TRBJ1-2, the full variable domain reads EAGVAQSPRYKIIEKRQSVAFWCNPISGHATLYWYQQILGQGPKLLIQFQNNGVVDDSQLPKDRFSAERLKGVDSTLKIQPAKLEDSAVYLCASSLDPSRGRDGYTFGSGTRLTVV.

This clone showed up just a few times. The chain combines TRBV28 with TRBJ1-5; D not certain. CDR3 length: 14 residues. CDR1 and CDR2 (germline): MDHEN, SYDVKM. V was clipped by 6 bases and J by 4 bases, with 13 bases between them. This CDR3 reads CASRPAGGNQPQHF. CDR3 nucleotide sequence: TGTGCCAGCAGGCCCGCGGGAGGTAATCAGCCCCAGCATTTT.

This clone has more than one count but fewer than ten. This chain uses TRBV5-1 with TRBJ2-7; 8 bases agree with TRBD1. The junction had 7 bases not matched to a gene; V was cut back by 3 bases and J by 2 bases. The CDR3 is made up of 15 amino acids. Looked up from germline, CDR1 is SGHRS and CDR2 is YFSETQ. In DNA form, the CDR3 reads TGCGCCAGCAGCTCCGGACAGGGAATACCCTACGAGCAGTACTTC. Translating gives CASSSGQGIPYEQYF.

The chain carries TRBV11-2 and TRBJ2-3; D might be TRBD2 (5 bases). Trimming pared 4 bases from V and 3 bases from J, leaving 14 bases between. The CDR3 is 15 amino acids. Germline values: CDR1 SGHAT, CDR2 FQNNGV. The CDR3 loop is CASSSTGVRTDTQYF. CDR3 nucleotides: TGTGCCAGCAGCTCTACCGGGGTTCGGACAGATACGCAGTATTTT.

This chain joins TRBV7-6 and TRBJ2-1; 14 nucleotides line up with TRBD2. The germline V gene has CDR1 SGHVS and CDR2 FNYEAQ. The CDR3 has 16 amino acids. V lost 0 bases to trimming and J lost 7 bases; unmatched junction nucleotides: 2. The CDR3 DNA is TGTGCCAGCAGCTTAGCGGGACTAGCGGGAGCAAATGAGCAGTTCTTC. The encoded protein is CASSLAGLAGANEQFF.

The gene calls are TRBV2 and TRBJ2-1; TRBD2 is a possible D gene (5 bases). The V gene lost 5 bases and the J gene lost 2 bases, with 13 bases spanning the gap. The CDR3 is 15 residues long. Germline V gene lookup returns CDR1 SNHLY and CDR2 FYNNEI. CDR3 residues: CASSIVAGAYNEQFF. CDR3 DNA sequence: TGTGCCAGCAGTATCGTGGCGGGTGCCTACAATGAGCAGTTCTTC.

The rearrangement joins TRBV28 to TRBJ1-1, with TRBD1 identical over 9 bases. The J segment lost 1 base and the V segment lost 5 bases, leaving 5 bases of the junction unmatched. This CDR3 spans 15 amino acids. Germline assignment: CDR1 MDHEN and CDR2 SYDVKM. This CDR3 reads CASSQGGQGNTEAFF. Here the CDR3 DNA reads TGTGCCAGCAGTCAAGGGGGACAGGGGAACACTGAAGCTTTCTTT.

This chain connects TRBV6-5 to TRBJ1-1, with D possibly being TRBD1 (5 bases). Germline CDR1 reads MNHEY; CDR2 reads SVGAGI. The CDR3 extends over 13 amino acids. V was trimmed by 6 bases and J by 2 bases, leaving 10 bases between them. CDR3 DNA: TGTGCCAGCAGCCGGACATCCAACACTGAAGCTTTCTTT. The encoded protein is CASSRTSNTEAFF.

This chain uses TRBV7-8 with TRBJ2-5; D gene unclear. The CDR3 runs 14 residues. Trimming removed 1 base at V and 4 bases at J, with 10 bases between. In germline, CDR1 is SGHVS, CDR2 FQNEAQ. The CDR3 loop reads CASSLGSYLETQYF. CDR3 in DNA: TGTGCCAGCAGCTTAGGTTCCTACTTAGAGACCCAGTACTTC. The complete variable domain, with remaining parts taken from reference TRBV7-8 and TRBJ2-5, reads GAGVSQSPRYKVAKRGQDVALRCDPISGHVSLFWYQQALGQGPEFLTYFQNEAQLDKSGLPSDRFFAERPEGSVSTLKIQRTQQEDSAVYLCASSLGSYLETQYFGPGTRLLVL.

The V call is TRBV14, the J call TRBJ1-1, with 8 bases identical to TRBD1. The trim removed 4 bases at V and 1 base at J, leaving 2 bases unmatched. There are 14 residues in the CDR3. The germline V gene has CDR1 SGHDN and CDR2 FVKESK. CDR3 sequence reads: CASSLTGGNTEAFF. The DNA for the CDR3 is TGTGCCAGCAGCCTAACAGGGGGGAACACTGAAGCTTTCTTT. The full variable domain, in which reference TRBV14 and TRBJ1-1 provide the parts outside the CDR3, is EAGVTQFPSHSVIEKGQTVTLRCDPISGHDNLYWYRRVMGKEIKFLLHFVKESKQDESGMPNNRFLAERTGGTYSTLKVQPAELEDSGVYFCASSLTGGNTEAFFGQGTRLTVV.

This sequence joins TRBV18 and TRBJ1-1; D call uncertain. CDR3 length: 13 residues. Trimming pared 2 bases from V and 3 bases from J, leaving 7 bases between. The germline V gene encodes CDR1 KGHSH and CDR2 LQKENI. The CDR3 region has the DNA TGTGCCAGCTCACCATATATAGACACTGAAGCTTTCTTT. Amino acids: CASSPYIDTEAFF.

This clone was found once. The chain couples TRBV29-1 to TRBJ2-7; TRBD1 is a possible D gene (6 bases). The germline V gene encodes CDR1 SQVTM and CDR2 ANQGSEA. V lost 7 bases and J 5 bases, leaving 15 bases between the germline ends. The CDR3 length is 12 residues. CDR3 DNA: TGCAGCGCCCTACAGGGTCGCGACGAGCAGTACTTC. Its translation: CSALQGRDEQYF.

The CDR3 coding sequence is TGTGCCAGCAGTGAGTCTAGCGGGAGTGGTGAGACCCAGTACTTC. It is translated as CASSESSGSGETQYF. The chain links TRBV2 to TRBJ2-5, with 10 nucleotides matching TRBD2. The CDR3 loop spans 15 amino acids. CDR1 and CDR2 from the germline V gene are SNHLY and FYNNEI. V lost 3 bases, J lost 5 bases, and 6 bases stayed unmatched.

The V gene is TRBV19, the J gene TRBJ1-1; D perhaps matches TRBD1 (5 bases). CDR1 and CDR2 from the germline V gene are LNHDA and SQIVND (reference sequence). The CDR3 loop spans 13 amino acids. Between the trimmed V and J ends, which lost 8 bases and 1 base, there was a span of 11 bases. CDR3 amino acids: CASCREKNTEAFF. DNA of the CDR3: TGTGCCAGTTGCAGGGAAAAGAACACTGAAGCTTTCTTT.

V gene TRBV3-1 (or the pseudogene TRBV3-2) combines with J gene TRBJ1-6; D not certain. V lost 0 bases and J lost 7, with 7 bases in between. Germline lookup yields CDR1 LGHDT and CDR2 YNNKEL (reference sequence). This CDR3 region has 14 residues. CDR3 residues: CASSQDLPNSPLHF. For the CDR3, the DNA is TGTGCCAGCAGCCAAGATCTACCGAATTCACCCCTCCACTTT.